This TCR beta chain was observed in a study of beta chain features in type 1 diabetes. Staining for CD45RO/CCR7/CD25/CD127/CD95/CD27 allowed sorting of CD4+ naive, central memory, regulatory and stem cell-like memory cells. Germline-derived CDR1 and CDR2 are MGHRA and YSYEKL. The length of the CDR3 is 15 residues. With V trimmed by 4 bases and J by 5 bases, 8 bases remained unmatched. Broader study findings: A greater similarity of naive, central memory and Treg TCRB repertoires was seen among patients than among healthy donors. Since sequencing was performed on cDNA, cells with high TCR expression could be over-represented. At VDJ recombination sites, type 1 diabetes patients had fewer insertions and more deleted nucleotides.

As every portion of the isolated RNA was reverse transcribed, the sequencing read expressed TCRB transcripts. TCRdb's copy holds only in-frame clones and misses some; the assay was immunoSEQ multiplex PCR. The table records around 500,000 clones, around 28% of them present only once. Turning to this clone: What it recognizes is unknown.

Sequenced sample: naive CD4+ T cells from blood. This rearrangement joins TRBV4-1 to TRBJ2-1, with 7 nucleotides matching TRBD1. The sequence was obtained from a man younger than 30 in good health. CDR3 loop: CASSPRGRVDNEQFF. In nucleotides, the CDR3 is TGCGCCAGCAGCCCTAGGGGGCGGGTAGACAATGAGCAGTTCTTC.